What follows are 25 T cell receptor beta chains derived from one specimen sequenced in a study of T cells in Graves' hyperthyroidism and ophthalmopathy. Amplification targeted TCR beta CDR3 regions from RNA transcripts. HTBI primers drove first-round RT-PCR of the TCR CDR3. Each CDR3 protein is one row after TCRdb ran MiXCR on the multiplex PCR reads. The table records 500,000 to 800,000 distinct CDR3 sequences, approximately 42% of them present only once. The sequencing sample was made of peripheral blood or thyroid tissue (not recorded which). These receptors were taken from an adult man with Graves' disease, either hyperthyroidism or ophthalmopathy (not recorded which).

The chain employs TRBV29-1 and TRBJ1-2; 7 nucleotides agree with TRBD1. V lost 5 bases and J lost 2; bases outside the gene matches: 8. Germline values: CDR1 SQVTM, CDR2 ANQGSEA. This CDR3 has 14 amino acids. DNA for the CDR3: TGCAGCGTTCAAGGGGGCGCCGGCAACTATGGCTACACCTTC. Translation: CSVQGGAGNYGYTF.

This clonotype came up a few times. The rearrangement uses TRBV6-5 and TRBJ2-7; no clear D gene. Germline V gene sequence: CDR1 MNHEY, CDR2 SVGAGI. CDR3 length equals 12 residues. The V gene lost 5 bases and the J gene lost 6 bases, with 11 bases spanning the gap. The CDR3 is CASSLQISEQYF. In nucleotides, the CDR3 is TGTGCCAGCAGTCTACAGATCAGCGAGCAGTACTTC.

The chain couples TRBV29-1 to TRBJ2-7; D may be TRBD1 (5 bases). The CDR3 extends over 13 amino acids. V was trimmed by 7 bases and J by 7 bases, leaving 20 bases between them. From germline, CDR1 is SQVTM and CDR2 ANQGSEA. The CDR3 region is CSAGSGQGWEQYF. For the CDR3, the DNA is TGCAGCGCCGGCTCAGGGCAGGGCTGGGAGCAGTACTTC.

Comments on this clonotype: A junction end diverges from the germline sequence, so it may reflect a read error. This rearrangement joins TRBV7-2 to TRBJ1-2, with 7 bases that match TRBD1. The germline V gene has CDR1 SGHTA and CDR2 FQGNSA. This CDR3 has 13 amino acids. This chain's CDR3 is CASSSGGTVPSPF. For the CDR3, the DNA is TGTGCCAGCAGCTCCGGAGGGACAGTCCCCTCGCCCTTC.

CDR3 protein: CASSTYTGGGGYTF. DNA of the CDR3: TGTGCCAGCAGCACCTATACAGGGGGCGGTGGCTACACCTTC. The chain uses TRBV7-8 and TRBJ1-2, with TRBD1 matching 9 bases. V lost 5 bases to trimming and J lost 7 bases; unmatched junction nucleotides: 8. Germline CDR1 and CDR2: SGHVS and FQNEAQ. The CDR3 extends over 14 amino acids.

This clonotype was picked up many times. This chain links TRBV12-3 or TRBV12-4 with TRBJ1-6; no clear D. This CDR3 spans 14 amino acids. V lost 2 bases and J lost 7, with 9 bases in between. CDR3 sequence (DNA): TGTGCCAGCAGTTTAATAGGGTTGAATTCACCCCTCCACTTT. Its translation is CASSLIGLNSPLHF.

This clonotype was seen many times. The chain links TRBV7-2 to TRBJ2-5; D may be TRBD2 (6 bases). Per the germline V gene, CDR1 is SGHTA and CDR2 is FQGNSA. This CDR3 comprises 16 residues. The V gene lost 3 bases and the J gene lost 2 bases, with 16 bases spanning the gap. The CDR3 region is CASSFPHLAMQETQYF. The DNA of the CDR3 is TGTGCCAGCAGCTTCCCCCACCTAGCGATGCAAGAGACCCAGTACTTC. Full variable domain (outside the CDR3, taken from reference TRBV7-2 and TRBJ2-5): GAGVSQSPSNKVTEKGKDVELRCDPISGHTALYWYRQSLGQGLEFLIYFQGNSAPDKSGLPSDRFSAERTGGSVSTLTIQRTQQEDSAVYLCASSFPHLAMQETQYFGPGTRLLVL.

J is TRBJ1-6 and V is TRBV7-9; 7 bases are shared with TRBD1. This CDR3 spans 16 amino acids. Germline V gene sequence: CDR1 SEHNR, CDR2 FQNEAQ (reference sequence). The V gene end was trimmed by 6 bases and the J gene end by 7 bases; junction bases not matched to a gene: 12. CDR3 loop: CASSTIQGMKNSPLHF. CDR3 bases: TGTGCCAGCAGTACCATACAGGGGATGAAGAATTCACCCCTCCACTTT.

J is TRBJ1-2 and V is TRBV7-8; D unresolved. The length of the CDR3 is 13 residues. Trimming took off 0 bases at V and 7 bases at J, with 9 bases between the two ends. CDR1 SGHVS and CDR2 FQNEAQ come from the germline V gene. The CDR3 DNA sequence: TGTGCCAGCAGCTTAGCTACGGGCCTTGGCTACACCTTC. Its translation: CASSLATGLGYTF.

This clonotype was seen at least ten times. The chain employs TRBV7-8 and TRBJ1-6, with 9 bases identical to TRBD1. The CDR3 is 15 residues long. V trimming: 5 bases; J trimming: 7 bases; junction bases outside the gene matches: 6. Germline-derived CDR1 and CDR2 are SGHVS and FQNEAQ. CDR3 sequence: CASSGTGRGNSPLHF. The DNA for the CDR3 is TGTGCCAGCAGCGGGACAGGGAGGGGGAATTCACCCCTCCACTTT.

This clonotype was seen a single time. The germline gene is not matched at one end of the junction; a read error may be the cause. The chain carries TRBV6-1 and TRBJ1-4; maybe TRBD1 (6 bases). This CDR3 is built from 9 residues. From germline, CDR1 is MNHNS and CDR2 SASEGT. The chain's CDR3 is CAISERGTF. CDR3 sequence (DNA): TGTGCCATCAGTGAGAGGGGGACTTTT.

In regard to this clonotype: A much larger clone sits a single nucleotide away, making a read error possible. The chain combines TRBV10-3 with TRBJ1-1; 9 bases align to TRBD1. The V gene's germline CDR1 is ENHRY and CDR2 SYGVKD. Trimming took 8 bases from V and 1 from J; bases not matched to a gene: 5. The CDR3 length is 14 residues. The DNA of the CDR3 is TGTGCCATCCGACAGGGGGAGAGGAACACTGAAGCTTTCTTT. Its translation is CAIRQGERNTEAFF.

This clonotype was seen a handful of times. The chain recombines TRBV7-9 with TRBJ1-4; 9 bases map to TRBD1. The CDR3 is made up of 16 amino acids. After removal of 3 bases from V and 8 bases from J, the junction contained 10 bases not matched to a gene. CDR1 SEHNR and CDR2 FQNEAQ come from the germline V gene (reference sequence). The CDR3 nucleotides read TGTGCCAGCAGCTTCGCTCCGGGACAGGGAGGAGAAAAACTGTTTTTT. Residues: CASSFAPGQGGEKLFF.

The rearrangement uses TRBV5-5 and TRBJ2-7, with 8 bases fitting TRBD2. The trim removed 4 bases at V and 0 bases at J, leaving 6 bases unmatched. The CDR3 sequence is 15 residues long. From germline, CDR1 is SGHKS and CDR2 YYEKEE (reference sequence). In DNA form, the CDR3 reads TGTGCCAGCAGCGTACTAGCGGAAATCTCCTACGAGCAGTACTTC. As protein: CASSVLAEISYEQYF.

This clonotype was observed a few times. The V call is TRBV2, the J call TRBJ2-7; no firm D call. V lost 0 bases and J 6 bases, leaving 15 bases between the germline ends. From germline, CDR1 is SNHLY and CDR2 FYNNEI. The CDR3 spans 15 residues. DNA for the CDR3: TGTGCCAGCAGTGAAGCGCTCTCCTCCATCGGCGAGCAGTACTTC. It codes for CASSEALSSIGEQYF.

This clonotype has more than one count but fewer than ten. The rearrangement links TRBV2 to TRBJ2-7; TRBD1 agrees at 7 bases. This CDR3 is 14 amino acids long. The V segment lost 5 bases and the J segment 2 bases; nucleotides outside the gene matches: 6. The germline CDR1 and CDR2 sequences are SNHLY and FYNNEI. The CDR3 DNA follows: TGTGCCAGCAGTCCCGGGACAGAAGCCTACGAGCAGTACTTC. This gives the protein CASSPGTEAYEQYF.

This clonotype was detected many times. The chain is built from TRBV7-9 and TRBJ1-5; D is unresolved. Germline CDR1 SEHNR, CDR2 FQNEAQ (reference sequence). V was trimmed by 3 bases and J by 6 bases, leaving 9 bases between them. The length of the CDR3 is 13 residues. CDR3 amino acids: CASSFSGSQPQHF. CDR3 DNA sequence: TGTGCCAGCAGCTTCTCTGGCTCTCAGCCCCAGCATTTT.

This clonotype was found many times. V and J are TRBV5-1 and TRBJ1-2, with D possibly TRBD1 on 5 matching bases. The V and J ends lost 4 bases and 4 bases respectively, with 14 bases between them. Germline V gene data show CDR1 as SGHRS and CDR2 as YFSETQ. The CDR3 extends over 14 amino acids. The CDR3 nucleotides read TGCGCCAGCAGCGCCAGGGAAGAGGCCTATGGCTACACCTTC. As protein: CASSAREEAYGYTF.

V is TRBV2 and J is TRBJ1-1; D remains ambiguous. Trimming pared 8 bases from V and 1 base from J, leaving 26 bases between. The CDR3 is made up of 18 amino acids. The germline V gene encodes CDR1 SNHLY and CDR2 FYNNEI. This chain's CDR3 is CASGEGILWIPKNTEAFF. The CDR3 nucleotides read TGTGCCAGCGGGGAGGGAATCCTCTGGATCCCGAAGAACACTGAAGCTTTCTTT.

The sample holds many counts of this clonotype. The chain combines TRBV25-1 with TRBJ1-2, with a possible D match to TRBD1 (5 bases). With 4 bases removed from V and 6 bases from J, the gap between germline ends came to 9 bases. Germline-derived CDR1 and CDR2 are MGHDK and SYGVNS. The length of the CDR3 is 12 residues. The CDR3 loop is CASSAGLHGYTF. Here the CDR3 DNA reads TGTGCCAGCAGTGCGGGACTCCATGGCTACACCTTC.

This CDR3 is CSSRGAGTEAFF. CDR3 nucleotides: TGCAGCAGTCGAGGGGCTGGGACTGAAGCTTTCTTT. The genes are TRBV29-1 and TRBJ1-1; a weak D match, TRBD1 (5 bases). Germline CDR1 and CDR2: SQVTM and ANQGSEA. With 8 bases removed from V and 5 bases from J, the gap between germline ends came to 15 bases. CDR3 size: 12 residues.

The chain links TRBV7-3 to TRBJ1-4, with D possibly matching TRBD1 (6 bases). Germline CDR1 reads SGHTA; CDR2 reads FQGTGA. The CDR3 extends over 16 amino acids. V was cut by 5 bases and J by 7 bases, with 20 bases left in between. CDR3 sequence (DNA): TGTGCCAGCAGCCAAGGGGGGGGGGTGGACACTGAAAAACTGTTTTTT. Translation gives CASSQGGGVDTEKLFF.

The J gene is TRBJ1-2, the V gene TRBV20-1; D gene unclear. The V and J ends lost 0 bases and 1 base respectively, with 12 bases between them. CDR1 is DFQATT, CDR2 SNEGSKA, per germline (reference sequence). This CDR3 contains 15 residues. The CDR3 nucleotides are TGCAGTGCTAGAGATAAGTCCGCACTTAACTATGGCTACACCTTC. Protein sequence: CSARDKSALNYGYTF.

With respect to this clonotype: This may be a read error: a much more frequent sequence differs by one nucleotide. V gene TRBV24-1 combines with J gene TRBJ2-7; 7 positions agree with TRBD1. The CDR3 consists of 14 residues. The V gene's germline CDR1 is KGHDR and CDR2 SFDVKD. CDR3: CASSGPGGSYEQYF. CDR3 nucleotides: TGTGCCAGCAGTGGGCCAGGGGGTTCCTACGAGCAGTACTTC.

This chain joins TRBV7-8 and TRBJ2-5, with TRBD1 matching 10 bases. The germline gives CDR1 SGHVS, CDR2 FQNEAQ. V lost 5 bases to trimming and J lost 5 bases; unmatched junction nucleotides: 11. The CDR3 runs to 16 residues. The chain's CDR3 is CASSRDRGRTGETQYF. CDR3 DNA sequence: TGTGCCAGCAGCCGTGACAGGGGGCGTACCGGGGAGACCCAGTACTTC.